One sample yielded the 4 T cell receptor beta chains listed below, sequenced in a study of tissue T cells after allogeneic stem cell transplantation. Stated time point: mouse harvest day 14 after allogeneic transplant. The graft held 10^6 splenic CD5+ T cells and 10^7 T-cell-depleted bone marrow cells. Clones were read by immunoSEQ multiplex PCR, and TCRdb kept only the in-frame ones, dropping some. The sample has about 5,200 clones, approximately 30% seen once. Sequencing was carried out using skin. The receptor source for this set is a female BALB/c mouse given C57BL/6 T cells with graft-versus-host disease after an allogeneic hematopoietic cell transplant.

This clone rates as medium-sized. Gene names are the mouse ones. Read coverage stops 1 residue before the CDR3 terminus; the germline J gene supplies the remainder. The chain is built from TRBV23 and TRBJ1-1; the table's TRBD1 call for D was not verified on the DNA. The germline CDR1 and CDR2 sequences are KGHTA and FQNQQP. CDR3 length: 12 amino acids. The CDR3 DNA, read in part, is TGCTCCAGCAGTCAGACAGACACAGAAGTCTTC. Its protein is CSSSQTDTEVF. The CDR3 reads in full as CSSSQTDTEVFF.

This clone counts as large. Any gene name here is a mouse gene name. The read is 1 residue too short to cover the CDR3 end, so that end is filled in from the germline J gene. This chain joins TRBV29 and TRBJ1-5; TRBD1 might be the D (6 bases). The germline gives CDR1 MSHET, CDR2 SYDVDS. Trimming took off 5 bases at V and 0 bases at J, with 11 bases between the two ends. The CDR3 runs to 15 residues. CDR3 bases read: TGTGCTAGCAGTACCGGGACATATAACAACCAGGCTCCGCTT. This gives the protein CASSTGTYNNQAPL. The full CDR3 is CASSTGTYNNQAPLF. Looking up the rest from reference TRBV29 and TRBJ1-5 gives the full variable domain: DMKVTQMPRYLIKRMGENVLLECGQDMSHETMYWYRQDPGLGLQLIYISYDVDSNSEGDIPKGYRVSRKKREHFSLILDSAKTNQTSVYFCASSTGTYNNQAPLFGEGTRLSVL.

This clone is deemed medium-sized (0.01 to 0.1%). The gene names here belong to mouse. The missing CDR3 end, 1 residue past where the read stops, is filled in from the germline J gene. The chain carries TRBV26 and TRBJ1-3; maybe TRBD1 (6 bases). The CDR3 is made up of 15 amino acids. The germline V gene has CDR1 KGHPV and CDR2 FQNQEV (reference sequence). Deletions cut 5 bases from V and 0 bases from J, with 11 bases between. This CDR3 reads CASSMGHLSGNTLYF. The CDR3 bases that were read are TGTGCCAGCAGTATGGGACACCTTTCTGGAAATACGCTCTAT.

Points on this clone: All gene names here are mouse names. The CDR3 extends 1 residue past the end of the read, so its final part is completed from the germline J gene. The chain employs TRBV3 and TRBJ2-3; 9 bases line up with TRBD2. The CDR3 totals 16 residues. The ends lost 4 bases at V and 1 base at J; junction bases unmatched: 6. In germline, CDR1 is SNHLY, CDR2 FYNGKV (reference sequence). Incomplete CDR3 DNA: TGTGCCAGCAGCTCTACTGGGGGGAAGGGTGCAGAAACGCTGTAT. It yields the protein CASSSTGGKGAETLY. The complete CDR3 sequence is CASSSTGGKGAETLYF.